This T cell receptor beta chain comes out of a study of OX40 agonist ivuxolimab in advanced cancers. Notes on the research overall: Ivuxolimab, which targeted the costimulatory receptor OX40 (CD134), was an agonistic, fully human IgG2 monoclonal antibody. Intravenous ivuxolimab was administered to patients every 2 weeks at six dose levels: 0.01, 0.1, 0.3, 1.5, 3 and 10 mg/kg. Of the roughly 52 dose-escalation patients, hepatocellular carcinoma was present in some 19, melanoma in roughly 15, renal cell carcinoma in 9 and head and neck cancer in 9. A male proportion of around 80% and a mean age of approximately 62 years, ranging from roughly 20 to 80, were recorded for the dose-escalation cohort. Patients were allowed to have had prior anti-PD-1, anti-PD-L1 or anti-CTLA-4 therapy, and 30% to 40% of the dose-escalation patients had been treated with checkpoint inhibitors. Partial responses were achieved by three dose-escalation patients, of whom one had hepatocellular carcinoma and two had cutaneous melanoma. Peripheral TCRbeta sequencing aimed to test whether ivuxolimab altered TCR sequence diversity and caused clonal T-cell expansion. The paper reports the monotherapy dose-escalation portion (N = 52 patients) of the phase I ivuxolimab trial.

V is cut back by 0 bases and J by 7 bases, with 4 bases in the junction unmatched. The CDR3 starts with the cysteine, ends with the phenylalanine, and has 15 residues. This entry keeps only the CDR3 DNA: 45 bases, framed from base 1. Via the germline V gene, CDR1 is MGHRA and CDR2 YSYEKL. Study-level results and caveats: Low levels of normalized T-cell clonal expansion were also seen in some patients who did not respond. Partial responders in the 0.1-3.0 mg/kg groups had among the lowest normalized peripheral clonal expansion, especially among CD8+ T cells. The antigen specificity of the clonally expanded peripheral T cells was not determined. Clonal expansion of both CD4+ and CD8+ blood T cells was observed from baseline to week 6 at doses 0.1 to 3.0 mg/kg. After ivuxolimab, expanded clones were on average more numerous among CD8+ T cells than among CD4+ T cells.

To sequence the TCRbeta CDR3 region, genomic DNA was isolated from the sorted cells. The immunoSEQ Assay was used for sequencing of TCRbeta CDR3 regions. TCRdb took this table from immuneACCESS and kept in-frame rearrangements with V and J called. Such tables lack part of the clones; where checked against another copy, unresolved V genes explain under half of the gap, and the rest is unexplained. This sample is represented by about 62,000 clones; over 90% of them were singletons. Around an eighth of the sample lies in the top ten. Patients with a history of autoimmune disease or receiving systemic immunosuppression were excluded from the trial. Peripheral blood for TCR sequencing was collected from all dose cohorts at baseline, on cycle 4 day 1, and on cycle 7 day 1. Samples came from an open-label, multicenter, first-in-human phase I dose-escalation trial of ivuxolimab. Adults with locally advanced or metastatic melanoma, renal cell, hepatocellular, or head and neck squamous cell carcinoma were enrolled in the trial. CD4+ and CD8+ T cells were sorted separately from peripheral blood before TCR sequencing.

As concerns this clone: Its antigen is currently not known. Qualities for individual bases were not recorded, and no much larger clone is one base off.

This TCR derives from an adult with an advanced solid tumor such as melanoma, head and neck, liver or kidney cancer. The sequence joins TRBV4-1 to TRBJ2-2; 8 nucleotides in the junction match TRBD1. The sample was CD4+ or CD8+ T cells sorted from blood, taken in a trial of the OX40 agonist ivuxolimab. The base sequence is TGCGCCAGCAGCCAAGAGACAGGGGTCGACGGGGAGCTGTTTTTT. Translated, this is CASSQETGVDGELFF.